This T cell receptor (beta chain) originates from a study of TIL therapy for anti-PD-1-resistant metastatic lung cancer. Study in general: By whole-exome sequencing, median non-synonymous tumor mutation burden was around 1.5 mutations per megabase.

This was the immunoSEQ v3 assay. Sequencing was performed with immunoSEQ multiplex PCR; in TCRdb, only in-frame clones are kept and a portion is missing. The table lists fewer than 30,000 clones, over 55% of them singletons. Time point described: pre-treatment sample, taken before nivolumab and TIL therapy. Most excised metastases sampled were pleural nodules or supraclavicular lymph nodes. About this clone itself: What it binds is not known.

Study conclusions and caveats: TIL cultures after expansion showed higher clonality and lower diversity than baseline tumor (median 6% vs 31%). Many TIL product clones were absent from baseline tumor, suggesting clonal contraction.

This CDR3 is built from 14 residues. Per the germline V gene, CDR1 is SNHLY and CDR2 is FYNNEI. V trimming: 3 bases; J trimming: 0 bases; junction bases outside the gene matches: 0. The material sequenced was tumor tissue, taken at baseline. The chain employs TRBV2 and TRBJ2-7, with 9 nucleotides matching TRBD2. This TCR came from a woman aged 30 to 85 with non-small cell lung cancer. Here the CDR3 reads CASSEGLASYEQYF. The CDR3 DNA sequence: TGTGCCAGCAGTGAGGGACTAGCCTCCTACGAGCAGTACTTC.